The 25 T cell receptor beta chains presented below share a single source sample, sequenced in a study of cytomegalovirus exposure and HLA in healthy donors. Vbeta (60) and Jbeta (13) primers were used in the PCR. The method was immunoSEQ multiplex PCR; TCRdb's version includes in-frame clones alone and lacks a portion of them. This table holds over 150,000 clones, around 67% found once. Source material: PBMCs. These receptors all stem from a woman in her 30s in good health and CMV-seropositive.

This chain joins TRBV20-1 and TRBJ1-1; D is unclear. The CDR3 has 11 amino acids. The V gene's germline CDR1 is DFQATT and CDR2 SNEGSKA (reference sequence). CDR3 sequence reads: CKVKGGTEAFF. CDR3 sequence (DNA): TGCAAAGTGAAGGGAGGCACTGAAGCTTTCTTT.

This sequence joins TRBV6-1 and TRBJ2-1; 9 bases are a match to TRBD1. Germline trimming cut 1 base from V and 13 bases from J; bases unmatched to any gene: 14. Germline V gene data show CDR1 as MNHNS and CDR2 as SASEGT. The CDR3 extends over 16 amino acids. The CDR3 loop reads CASSEGDRVGPSGQFF. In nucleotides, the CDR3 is TGTGCCAGCAGTGAAGGGGACAGGGTTGGGCCTAGCGGACAGTTCTTC.

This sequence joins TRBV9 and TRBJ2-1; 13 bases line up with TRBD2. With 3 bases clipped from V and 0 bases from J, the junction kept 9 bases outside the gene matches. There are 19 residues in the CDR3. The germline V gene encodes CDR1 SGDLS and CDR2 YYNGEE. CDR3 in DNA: TGTGCCAGCAGCGGACGGACTAGCGGGAGAGGCAGCTCCTACAATGAGCAGTTCTTC. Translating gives CASSGRTSGRGSSYNEQFF.

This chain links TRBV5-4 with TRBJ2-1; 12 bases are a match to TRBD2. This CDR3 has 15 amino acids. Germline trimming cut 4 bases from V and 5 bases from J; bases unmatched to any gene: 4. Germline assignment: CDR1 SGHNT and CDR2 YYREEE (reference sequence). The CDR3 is CASSRLAGENNEQFF. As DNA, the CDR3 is TGTGCCAGCAGCAGACTAGCGGGGGAAAACAATGAGCAGTTCTTC.

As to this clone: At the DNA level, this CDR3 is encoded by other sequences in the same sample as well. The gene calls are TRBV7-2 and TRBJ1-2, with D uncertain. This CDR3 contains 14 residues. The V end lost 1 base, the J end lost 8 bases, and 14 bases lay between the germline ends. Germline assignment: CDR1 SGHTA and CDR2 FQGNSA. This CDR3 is CASSLDRGGRGYTF. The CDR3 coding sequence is TGTGCCAGCAGCTTAGATCGTGGAGGCAGAGGCTACACCTTC.

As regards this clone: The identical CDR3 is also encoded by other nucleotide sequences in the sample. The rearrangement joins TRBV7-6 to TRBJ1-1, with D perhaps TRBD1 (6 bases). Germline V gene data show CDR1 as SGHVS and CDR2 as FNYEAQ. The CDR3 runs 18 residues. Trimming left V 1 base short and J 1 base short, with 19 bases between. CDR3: CASSLVSGALIGNTEAFF. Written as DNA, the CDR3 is TGTGCCAGCAGCTTAGTATCAGGGGCGCTAATCGGGAACACTGAAGCTTTCTTT.

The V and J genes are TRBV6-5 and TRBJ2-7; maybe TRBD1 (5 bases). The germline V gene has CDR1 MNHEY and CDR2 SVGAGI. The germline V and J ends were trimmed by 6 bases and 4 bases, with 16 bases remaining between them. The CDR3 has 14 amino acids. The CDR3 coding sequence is TGTGCCAGCAGGGCTGGACACGGATCTTACGAGCAGTACTTC. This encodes CASRAGHGSYEQYF.

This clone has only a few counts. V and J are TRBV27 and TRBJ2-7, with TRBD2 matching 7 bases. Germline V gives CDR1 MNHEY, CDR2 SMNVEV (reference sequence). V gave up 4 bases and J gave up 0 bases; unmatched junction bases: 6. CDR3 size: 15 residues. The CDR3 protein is CASSSGTKSSYEQYF. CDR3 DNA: TGTGCCAGCAGTTCCGGGACTAAATCCTCCTACGAGCAGTACTTC.

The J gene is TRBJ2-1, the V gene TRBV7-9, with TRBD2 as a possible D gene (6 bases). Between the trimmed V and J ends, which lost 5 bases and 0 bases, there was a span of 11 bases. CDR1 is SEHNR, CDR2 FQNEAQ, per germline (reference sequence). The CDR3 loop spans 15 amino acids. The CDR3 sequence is CASSRGLSSYNEQFF. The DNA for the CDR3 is TGTGCCAGCAGCCGGGGGTTAAGCTCCTACAATGAGCAGTTCTTC.

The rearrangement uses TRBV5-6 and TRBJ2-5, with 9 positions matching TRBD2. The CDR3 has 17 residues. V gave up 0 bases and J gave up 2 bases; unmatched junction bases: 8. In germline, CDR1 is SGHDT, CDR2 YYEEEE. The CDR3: CASSLARRLAEQETQYF. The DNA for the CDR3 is TGTGCCAGCAGCTTGGCGCGAAGACTAGCGGAACAAGAGACCCAGTACTTC. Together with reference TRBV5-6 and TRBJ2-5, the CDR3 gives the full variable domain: DAGVTQSPTHLIKTRGQQVTLRCSPKSGHDTVSWYQQALGQGPQFIFQYYEEEERQRGNFPDRFSGHQFPNYSSELNVNALLLGDSALYLCASSLARRLAEQETQYFGPGTRLLVL.

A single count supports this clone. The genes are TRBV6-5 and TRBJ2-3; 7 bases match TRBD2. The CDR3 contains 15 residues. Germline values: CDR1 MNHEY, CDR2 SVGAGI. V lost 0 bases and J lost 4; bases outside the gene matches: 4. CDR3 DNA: TGTGCCAGCAGTTACTCAACGGGAGGTTCAGATACGCAGTATTTT. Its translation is CASSYSTGGSDTQYF.

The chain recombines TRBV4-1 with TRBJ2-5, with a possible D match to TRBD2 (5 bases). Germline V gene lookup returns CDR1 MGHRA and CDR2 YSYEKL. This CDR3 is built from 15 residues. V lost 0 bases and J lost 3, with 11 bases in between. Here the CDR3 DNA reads TGCGCCAGCAGCCAAGATCAAGGACTCAAAGAGACCCAGTACTTC. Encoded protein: CASSQDQGLKETQYF.

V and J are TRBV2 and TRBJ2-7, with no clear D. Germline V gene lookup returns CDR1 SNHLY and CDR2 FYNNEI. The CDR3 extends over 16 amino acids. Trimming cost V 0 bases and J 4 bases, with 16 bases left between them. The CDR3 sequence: CASSEANFWHGYEQYF. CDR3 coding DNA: TGTGCCAGCAGTGAAGCGAATTTTTGGCACGGGTACGAGCAGTACTTC.

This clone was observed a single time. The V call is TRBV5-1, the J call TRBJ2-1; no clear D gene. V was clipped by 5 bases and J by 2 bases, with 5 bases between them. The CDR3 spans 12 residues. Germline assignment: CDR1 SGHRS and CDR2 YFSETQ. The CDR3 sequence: CASSVTYNEQFF. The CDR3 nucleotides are TGCGCCAGCAGTGTAACCTACAATGAGCAGTTCTTC.

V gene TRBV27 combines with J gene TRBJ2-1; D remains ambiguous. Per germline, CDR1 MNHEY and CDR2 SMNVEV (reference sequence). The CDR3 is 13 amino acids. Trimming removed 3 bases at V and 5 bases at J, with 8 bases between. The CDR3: CASSLNPDNEQFF. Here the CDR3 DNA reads TGTGCCAGCAGTTTGAATCCAGACAATGAGCAGTTCTTC.

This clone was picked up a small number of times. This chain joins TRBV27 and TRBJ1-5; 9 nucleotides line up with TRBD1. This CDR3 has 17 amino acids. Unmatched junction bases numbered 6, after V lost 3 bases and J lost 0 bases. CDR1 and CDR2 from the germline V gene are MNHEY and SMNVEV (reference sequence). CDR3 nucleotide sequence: TGTGCCAGCAGTTTTTCCCGACAGGGGGGTAGCAATCAGCCCCAGCATTTT. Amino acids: CASSFSRQGGSNQPQHF.

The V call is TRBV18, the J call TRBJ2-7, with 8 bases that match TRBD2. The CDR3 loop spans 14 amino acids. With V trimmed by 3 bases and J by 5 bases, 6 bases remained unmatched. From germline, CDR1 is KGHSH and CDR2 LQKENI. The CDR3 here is CASSPPGGDHEQYF. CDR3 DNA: TGTGCCAGCTCACCCCCCGGGGGGGACCACGAGCAGTACTTC.

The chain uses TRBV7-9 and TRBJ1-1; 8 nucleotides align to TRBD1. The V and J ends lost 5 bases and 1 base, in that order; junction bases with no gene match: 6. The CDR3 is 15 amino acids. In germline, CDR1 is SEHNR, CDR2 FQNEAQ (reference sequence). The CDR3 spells CASSPRTGSNTEAFF. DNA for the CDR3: TGTGCCAGCAGCCCTAGGACAGGGTCGAACACTGAAGCTTTCTTT.

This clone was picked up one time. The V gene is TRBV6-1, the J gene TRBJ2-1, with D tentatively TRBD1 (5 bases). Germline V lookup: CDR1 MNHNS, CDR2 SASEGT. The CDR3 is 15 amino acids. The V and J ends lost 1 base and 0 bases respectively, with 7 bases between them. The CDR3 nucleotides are TGTGCCAGCAGTGAAGACAGGAGCTCCTACAATGAGCAGTTCTTC. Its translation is CASSEDRSSYNEQFF.

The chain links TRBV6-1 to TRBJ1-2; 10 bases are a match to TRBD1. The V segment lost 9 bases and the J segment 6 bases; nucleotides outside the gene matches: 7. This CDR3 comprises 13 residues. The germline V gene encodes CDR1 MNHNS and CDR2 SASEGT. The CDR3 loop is CASGGQGSDGYTF. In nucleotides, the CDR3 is TGTGCCAGTGGGGGACAGGGGTCGGATGGCTACACCTTC.

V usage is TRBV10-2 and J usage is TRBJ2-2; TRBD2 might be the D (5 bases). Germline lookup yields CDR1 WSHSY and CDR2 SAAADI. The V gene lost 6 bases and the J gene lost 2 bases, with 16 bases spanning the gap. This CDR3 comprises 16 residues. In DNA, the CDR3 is TGCGCCAGCAGCCACCCGAGGGCGGGCAACACCGGGGAGCTGTTTTTT. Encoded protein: CASSHPRAGNTGELFF.

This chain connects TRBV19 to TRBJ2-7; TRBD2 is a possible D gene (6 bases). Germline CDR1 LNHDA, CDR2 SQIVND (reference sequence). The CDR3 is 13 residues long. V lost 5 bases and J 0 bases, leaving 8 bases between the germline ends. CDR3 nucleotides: TGTGCCAGTAGTGCCGGGAGCTCCTACGAGCAGTACTTC. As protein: CASSAGSSYEQYF.

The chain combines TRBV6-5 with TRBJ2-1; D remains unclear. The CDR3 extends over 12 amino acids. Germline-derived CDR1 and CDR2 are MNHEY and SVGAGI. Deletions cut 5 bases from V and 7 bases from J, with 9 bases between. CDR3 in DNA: TGTGCCAGCAGTGGAGCTAGGAATGAGCAGTTCTTC. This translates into CASSGARNEQFF.

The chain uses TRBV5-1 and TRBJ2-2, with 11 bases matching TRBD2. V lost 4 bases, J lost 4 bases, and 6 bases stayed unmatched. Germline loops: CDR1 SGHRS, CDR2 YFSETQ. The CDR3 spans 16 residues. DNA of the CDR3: TGCGCCAGCAGCCAGGAACTAGCGGGAGTCACCGGGGAGCTGTTTTTT. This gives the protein CASSQELAGVTGELFF. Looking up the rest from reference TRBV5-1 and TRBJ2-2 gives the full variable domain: KAGVTQTPRYLIKTRGQQVTLSCSPISGHRSVSWYQQTPGQGLQFLFEYFSETQRNKGNFPGRFSGRQFSNSRSEMNVSTLELGDSALYLCASSQELAGVTGELFFGEGSRLTVL.

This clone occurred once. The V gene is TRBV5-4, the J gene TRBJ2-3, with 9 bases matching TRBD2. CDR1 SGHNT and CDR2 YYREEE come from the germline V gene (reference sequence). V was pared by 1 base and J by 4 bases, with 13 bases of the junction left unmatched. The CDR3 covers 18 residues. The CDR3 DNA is TGTGCCAGCAGCTTGAAGGAGGAGGGCGGGAGGGAGGCAGATACGCAGTATTTT. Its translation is CASSLKEEGGREADTQYF.